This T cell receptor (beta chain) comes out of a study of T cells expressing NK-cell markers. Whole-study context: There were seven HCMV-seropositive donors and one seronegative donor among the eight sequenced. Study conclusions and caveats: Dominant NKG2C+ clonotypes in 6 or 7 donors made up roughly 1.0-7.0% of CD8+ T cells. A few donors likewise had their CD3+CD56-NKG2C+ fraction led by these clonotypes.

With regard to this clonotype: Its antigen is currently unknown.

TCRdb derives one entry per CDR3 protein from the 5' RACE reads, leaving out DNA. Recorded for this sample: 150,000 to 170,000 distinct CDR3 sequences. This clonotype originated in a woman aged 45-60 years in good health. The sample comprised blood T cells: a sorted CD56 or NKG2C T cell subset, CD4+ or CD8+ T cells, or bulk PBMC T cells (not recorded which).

CDR3 in amino acids: CASSEGPSTDTQYF. The V gene is TRBV2, the J gene TRBJ2-3; absent DNA, TCRdb's TRBD2 call cannot be checked. The germline V gene has CDR1 SNHLY and CDR2 FYNNEI. The CDR3 sequence is 14 residues long.